A selection of T cell receptor beta chains follows, all from one sample in a study of OX40 agonist ivuxolimab in advanced cancers. The data were produced by immunoSEQ multiplex PCR, yet TCRdb's version contains in-frame clones alone and is incomplete. The data show 77,000 or so clones, with approximately 92% seen just once and around 0.32% held by the top ten. Sequences were derived from CD4+ or CD8+ T cells sorted from blood, sampled in a trial of the OX40 agonist ivuxolimab. These TCRs come from an adult with an advanced solid tumor such as melanoma, head and neck, liver or kidney cancer. The CDR3 runs from the conserved cysteine through the conserved F or W. D genes are given only for firm matches. Clone sizes are given selectively: once, few, many, or a class where the clone is expanded.

d_call j_call v_call clone_size cdr3_aa cdr3_nt
. TRBJ1-1 TRBV5-1 once CASRHRESAEAFF TGCGCCAGCAGACACAGGGAATCCGCTGAAGCTTTCTTT
TRBD1 TRBJ1-1 TRBV5-1 . CASIGQGGTEAFF TGCGCCAGCATCGGACAGGGAGGGACTGAAGCTTTCTTT
TRBD1 TRBJ1-2 TRBV7-2 . CASSTGWGTGGNGYTF TGTGCCAGCAGCACCGGATGGGGGACAGGGGGCAATGGCTACACCTTC
. TRBJ2-3 TRBV5-4 . CASSFDTDTQYF TGTGCCAGCAGCTTCGACACAGATACGCAGTATTTT
. TRBJ2-5 TRBV10-1 once CATVRGKQETQYF TGCGCCACTGTCAGGGGCAAACAAGAGACCCAGTACTTC
. TRBJ2-1 TRBV19 . CASSRYNEQFF TGTGCCAGTAGTAGGTACAATGAGCAGTTCTTC
. TRBJ2-7 TRBV5-1 once CASAIEAGLSYEQYF TGCGCCAGCGCTATAGAGGCGGGCCTATCCTACGAGCAGTACTTC
. TRBJ2-1 TRBV21-1 . CASSKWEGGDNEQFF TGTGCCAGCAGCAAATGGGAAGGAGGGGACAATGAGCAGTTCTTC
TRBD1 TRBJ2-7 TRBV9 . CASSDGQGPYEQYF TGTGCCAGCAGCGACGGACAGGGCCCCTACGAGCAGTACTTC
. TRBJ1-3 TRBV25-1 once CATAGSREGNTIYF TGTGCCACCGCCGGATCACGGGAGGGAAACACCATATATTTT
. TRBJ2-3 TRBV29-1 . CSVVPPDGSFGDTQYF TGCAGCGTTGTCCCGCCGGATGGGAGTTTCGGAGATACGCAGTATTTT
TRBD1 TRBJ2-6 TRBV7-9 . CAKDRGTGANVLTF TGTGCCAAGGACAGGGGGACTGGGGCCAACGTCCTGACTTTC